A selection of T cell receptor beta chains follows, all from one sample in a study of blood T cell repertoires in COVID-19. Only in-frame clones appear in the TCRdb table, and some are missing; sequencing was by immunoSEQ multiplex PCR. The sample carries around 270,000 clones, 88% recorded once. Specimen: PBMCs or T cells enriched from blood (not recorded which). The origin of the receptors is a woman aged 40 to 50 who had been exposed to COVID-19. The CDR3 runs from the conserved cysteine through the conserved F or W. D genes are given only for firm matches. Not all rows give a size; the values are once, few, many and, for expanded clones, a class.

TRBJ1-6 | NA | TRBV27 | NA | CASSSFVTVNSPLHF | TGTGCCAGCAGTTCTTTCGTGACAGTAAATTCACCCCTCCACTTT
TRBJ2-3 | TRBD2 | TRBV7-3 | few | CASSLYPTRGLADTQYF | TGTGCCAGCAGCTTGTATCCTACCCGGGGACTAGCAGATACGCAGTATTTT
TRBJ1-1 | TRBD1 | TRBV28 | many | CASSLNRGEAFF | TGTGCCAGCAGTTTAAACAGGGGCGAAGCTTTCTTT
TRBJ1-5 | NA | TRBV27 | NA | CASSDLGGPQHF | TGTGCCAGCAGTGATCTCGGAGGGCCCCAGCATTTT
TRBJ2-1 | TRBD1 | TRBV4-3 | NA | CASSQETGGSYNEQFF | TGCGCCAGCAGCCAAGAAACAGGGGGCTCCTACAATGAGCAGTTCTTC
TRBJ2-6 | NA | TRBV7-2 | NA | CASSLVRVTGANVLTF | TGTGCCAGCAGCTTAGTCAGGGTTACTGGGGCCAACGTCCTGACTTTC
TRBJ1-1 | TRBD1 | TRBV7-9 | NA | CASSSAGGTEAFF | TGTGCCAGCAGCTCAGCAGGGGGCACTGAAGCTTTCTTT
TRBJ2-2 | NA | TRBV3-1/TRBV3-2 | NA | CASSQDLNTGELFF | TGTGCCAGCAGCCAAGACTTGAACACCGGGGAGCTGTTTTTT
TRBJ1-6 | TRBD1 | TRBV10-3 | NA | CAISESTGNSYNSPLHF | TGTGCCATCAGTGAGTCGACAGGGAACTCCTATAATTCACCCCTCCACTTT
TRBJ1-4 | TRBD1 | TRBV19 | NA | CASSPGTGYTDEKLFF | TGTGCCAGTAGTCCAGGGACAGGGTATACGGATGAAAAACTGTTTTTT
TRBJ2-3 | NA | TRBV5-1 | NA | CASTDPGDTDTQYF | TGTGCCAGCACGGATCCAGGGGACACAGATACGCAGTATTTT
TRBJ2-7 | NA | TRBV7-2 | NA | CASSLGSPNSGEQYF | TGTGCCAGCAGCTTAGGGTCCCCCAACAGCGGCGAGCAGTACTTC
TRBJ1-2 | NA | TRBV7-3 | NA | CASSLTGSGFGYTF | TGTGCCAGCAGCTTAACGGGAAGCGGCTTTGGCTACACCTTC
TRBJ2-7 | NA | TRBV6-5 | NA | CASTGVRAGYEQYF | TGTGCCAGCACCGGAGTGCGGGCGGGGTACGAGCAGTACTTC
TRBJ2-6 | NA | TRBV5-4 | NA | CATTNPGANVLTF | TGTGCCACCACTAACCCCGGGGCCAACGTCCTGACTTTC
TRBJ2-1 | NA | TRBV12-3/TRBV12-4 | NA | CASNQDWYDEQFF | TGTGCCAGCAACCAGGACTGGTACGATGAGCAGTTCTTC
TRBJ2-7 | NA | TRBV6-5 | NA | CASSYSGGSEQYF | TGTGCCAGCAGTTACTCAGGAGGGAGCGAGCAGTACTTC
TRBJ1-2 | TRBD1 | TRBV4-1 | NA | CASSQNRQGMDYGYTF | TGCGCCAGCAGCCAAAACCGACAGGGGATGGACTATGGCTACACCTTC
TRBJ1-2 | TRBD1 | TRBV5-1 | NA | CASSLGQGANYGYTF | TGCGCCAGCAGCTTGGGACAGGGGGCGAACTATGGCTACACCTTC
TRBJ2-7 | TRBD1 | TRBV6-5 | once | CASWDRAYYEQYF | TGTGCCAGCTGGGACAGGGCCTACTACGAGCAGTACTTC
TRBJ2-3 | NA | TRBV28 | NA | CASSLRETDTQYF | TGTGCCAGCAGTTTAAGAGAGACAGATACGCAGTATTTT
TRBJ1-4 | TRBD1 | TRBV7-9 | NA | CASSLAGTENEKLFF | TGTGCCAGCAGCTTGGCCGGGACAGAGAATGAAAAACTGTTTTTT
TRBJ2-1 | TRBD1 | TRBV25-1 | NA | CASSEAGGSYNEQFF | TGTGCCAGCAGTGAAGCAGGGGGCTCCTACAATGAGCAGTTCTTC
TRBJ1-5 | NA | TRBV28 | NA | CASKDFGRRSSNQPQHF | TGTGCCAGCAAGGATTTTGGCAGGAGGTCCAGCAATCAGCCCCAGCATTTT
TRBJ2-2 | TRBD2 | TRBV12-5 | few | CASGLVRTSGNTGELFF | TGTGCTAGTGGTTTGGTACGGACTAGCGGGAACACCGGGGAGCTGTTTTTT
TRBJ2-1 | TRBD1 | TRBV6-4 | NA | CASSDTPGQGFHEQFF | TGTGCCAGCAGTGACACCCCGGGACAGGGGTTCCATGAGCAGTTCTTC
TRBJ1-1 | TRBD1 | TRBV4-3 | NA | CASSQGQGILEAFF | TGCGCCAGCAGCCAGGGACAGGGAATTTTGGAAGCTTTCTTT
TRBJ2-5 | TRBD1 | TRBV30 | NA | CAWKPGQLTQETQYF | TGTGCCTGGAAACCGGGACAGCTAACCCAAGAGACCCAGTACTTC
TRBJ2-1 | TRBD2 | TRBV4-1 | NA | CASSRGGMIVMYNEQFF | TGCGCCAGCAGCCGGGGGGGGATGATTGTGATGTACAATGAGCAGTTCTTC
TRBJ1-1 | NA | TRBV6-4 | NA | CASRMGRNTEAFF | TGTGCCAGCAGGATGGGGAGGAACACTGAAGCTTTCTTT
TRBJ2-2 | NA | TRBV7-7 | once | CASSRTEALNTGELFF | TGTGCTAGCAGTCGTACGGAGGCCCTGAACACCGGGGAGCTGTTTTTT
TRBJ1-5 | NA | TRBV28 | NA | CASSSPRVVLNQPQHF | TGTGCCAGCAGTTCCCCCCGAGTGGTACTCAATCAGCCCCAGCATTTT
TRBJ1-4 | NA | TRBV28 | NA | CASSFSGLNEKLFF | TGTGCCAGCAGTTTTTCGGGATTAAATGAAAAACTGTTTTTT
TRBJ2-7 | NA | TRBV4-1 | NA | CASSHPAGGRAGYEQYF | TGCGCCAGCAGCCACCCCGCCGGGGGACGGGCTGGATACGAGCAGTACTTC
TRBJ2-2 | NA | TRBV19 | NA | CASSKGFSGELFF | TGTGCCAGTAGTAAGGGGTTTAGCGGGGAGCTGTTTTTT
TRBJ1-6 | TRBD1 | TRBV6-2/TRBV6-3 | NA | CASSRDRGHNSPLHF | TGTGCCAGCAGTCGCGACAGGGGCCATAATTCACCCCTCCACTTT
TRBJ1-4 | NA | TRBV6-5 | few | CASSPMRVTNEKLFF | TGTGCCAGCAGCCCCATGCGGGTAACTAATGAAAAACTGTTTTTT
TRBJ1-2 | TRBD1 | TRBV6-5 | NA | CATGQASWYGYTF | TGTGCCACCGGACAGGCTTCTTGGTATGGCTACACCTTC
TRBJ2-2 | TRBD2 | TRBV9 | NA | CASSVQYGGANTGELFF | TGTGCCAGCAGCGTTCAGTACGGGGGGGCGAACACCGGGGAGCTGTTTTTT
TRBJ2-7 | NA | TRBV5-6 | NA | CASSFGAYYEQYF | TGTGCCAGCAGCTTCGGAGCCTACTACGAGCAGTACTTC
TRBJ1-2 | NA | TRBV28 | NA | CASSIGGSNYGYTF | TGTGCCAGCAGTATCGGGGGGAGTAACTATGGCTACACCTTC
TRBJ2-7 | TRBD1 | TRBV10-3 | few | CAISRTGAEQYF | TGTGCCATCAGCAGGACAGGGGCCGAGCAGTACTTC
TRBJ2-2 | TRBD1 | TRBV6-2/TRBV6-3 | few | CASSLGQGHTGELFF | TGTGCCAGCAGCCTGGGACAGGGGCACACCGGGGAGCTGTTTTTT
TRBJ1-1 | NA | TRBV30 | NA | CAWSIGAVNTEAFF | TGTGCCTGGAGTATAGGGGCAGTCAACACTGAAGCTTTCTTT
TRBJ1-2 | NA | TRBV28 | NA | CASSQGVRNGYTF | TGTGCCAGCAGCCAAGGGGTTCGGAATGGCTACACCTTC
TRBJ1-2 | NA | TRBV5-1 | once | CASSLLSGGPYGYTF | TGTGCCAGCAGCCTCTTGTCGGGGGGACCCTATGGCTACACCTTC
TRBJ1-4 | NA | TRBV7-8 | NA | CASSVQRTRNEKLFF | TGTGCCAGCAGCGTTCAGCGGACCCGTAATGAAAAACTGTTTTTT
TRBJ2-3 | NA | TRBV5-1 | NA | CASSLGQITDTQYF | TGTGCCAGCAGCTTGGGTCAGATCACAGATACGCAGTATTTT
TRBJ2-1 | TRBD2 | TRBV9 | NA | CASSGLGLAGLPSYNEQFF | TGTGCCAGCAGCGGCCTCGGACTAGCGGGGTTGCCCTCCTACAATGAGCAGTTCTTC
TRBJ1-1 | NA | TRBV19 | NA | CASSNGGASTEAFF | TGTGCCAGTAGTAACGGGGGGGCGAGTACTGAAGCTTTCTTT
TRBJ1-2 | NA | TRBV7-8 | NA | CASSLRGAYGYTF | TGTGCCAGCAGCTTAAGGGGTGCCTATGGCTACACCTTC